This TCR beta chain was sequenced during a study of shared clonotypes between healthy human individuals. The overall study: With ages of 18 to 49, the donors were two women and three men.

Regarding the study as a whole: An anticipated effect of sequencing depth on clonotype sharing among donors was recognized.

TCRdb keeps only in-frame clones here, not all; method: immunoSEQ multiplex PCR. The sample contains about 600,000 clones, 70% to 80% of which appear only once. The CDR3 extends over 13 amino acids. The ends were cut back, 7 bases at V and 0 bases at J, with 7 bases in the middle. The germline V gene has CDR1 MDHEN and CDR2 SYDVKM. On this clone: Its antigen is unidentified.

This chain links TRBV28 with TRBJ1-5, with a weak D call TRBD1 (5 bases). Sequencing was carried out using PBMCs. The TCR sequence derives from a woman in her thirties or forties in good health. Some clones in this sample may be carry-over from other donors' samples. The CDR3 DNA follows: TGTGCCAGCAAACAGGTTAGCAATCAGCCCCAGCATTTT. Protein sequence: CASKQVSNQPQHF.